The entry that follows covers one TCR beta chain sequence. This entry comes from a study of blood T cell repertoires in COVID-19. Participant-given clinical history determined each cohort assignment. Recovered status in Cohort 3 required two negative PCRs, clearance, or symptom resolution. Produced via immunoSEQ multiplex PCR; TCRdb's table is partial and in-frame only. The sample lists 160,000 or so clones; 82% were seen once. The V and J ends lost 7 bases and 0 bases respectively, with 9 bases between them. Germline assignment: CDR1 SEHNR and CDR2 FQNEAQ (reference sequence). CDR3 length: 13 residues.

This receptor was taken from a man aged 60 to 75 who had recovered from COVID-19. Sequencing was carried out using PBMCs or T cells enriched from blood (not recorded which). The rearrangement links TRBV7-9 to TRBJ1-1; D not resolved. CDR3 DNA: TGTGCCAGCACTCGCTATGTGAACACTGAAGCTTTCTTT. Amino acids: CASTRYVNTEAFF. Based on the CDR3 plus reference TRBV7-9 and TRBJ1-1, the full variable domain is DTGVSQNPRHKITKRGQNVTFRCDPISEHNRLYWYRQTLGQGPEFLTYFQNEAQLEKSRLLSDRFSAERPKGSFSTLEIQRTEQGDSAMYLCASTRYVNTEAFFGQGTRLTVV.